Reported below is one TCR beta chain. Its target is not known. These data belong to a study of T cells in Graves' hyperthyroidism and ophthalmopathy. The length of the CDR3 is 14 residues. V lost 6 bases and J 4 bases, leaving 14 bases between the germline ends. Germline CDR1 SGHTA, CDR2 FQGTGA. Overall study findings and caveats: Expanded thyroid clonotypes (above 0.001) were mostly also found in blood.

There were TCR beta CDR3 regions amplified from RNA transcripts. Initially, a first-round RT-PCR of the TCR CDR3 employed the HTBI primer set. TCRdb reprocessed the multiplex PCR reads via MiXCR and lists one record per CDR3 protein. The profile shows hundreds of thousands of distinct CDR3 sequences, around 15% of them singletons. V is TRBV7-3 and J is TRBJ2-3; perhaps TRBD1 as D (6 bases). The sequence was obtained from a man aged 18 to 29 with Graves' ophthalmopathy. Sample: blood. The CDR3 here is CASRGAGEADTQYF. CDR3 DNA sequence: TGTGCCAGCAGGGGGGCAGGGGAAGCAGATACGCAGTATTTT.